The TCR beta chain described here comes from a study of CD8+ T cells in alopecia areata. Study details: Female roughly 6-10-week-old C3H/HeJ recipients received skin from 6-12-month-old C3H/HeJ graft donors with spontaneous alopecia.

Cells from pooled cutaneous lymph nodes were sorted by CD4, CD8alpha, NKG2D, NKG2ACE and other markers. Germline V CDR1 and CDR2: FNHDT, SITEND (reference sequence). V was shortened by 1 base and J by 0 bases, with 10 bases between the two germline ends. The CDR3 consists of 16 residues. Extracted RNA was reverse transcribed, and the resulting cDNA served as sequencing template. Clones were sequenced by immunoSEQ multiplex PCR, and TCRdb holds only the in-frame ones, with some missing. The sample contains approximately 280,000 clones, none of them singletons. With regard to this clone: Its specificity is unknown. These gene names are mouse names. The CDR3 is cut off 4 residues early in the read; its end comes from the germline J gene.

Notes on the study in general: Sequencing of scalp samples also includes resident alphabeta T cells from normal skin.

The chain combines TRBV19 with TRBJ2-2; D is perhaps TRBD1 (5 bases). Sequenced sample: CD4+ T cells sorted from a lymph node. The TCR sequence derives from a C3H/HeJ mouse with alopecia areata. MHC haplotype: H2-k. Partial CDR3 DNA: TGTGCCAGCAGTATAAGGACAAAAGCAAACACCGGG. This encodes CASSIRTKANTG. In full, the CDR3 reads CASSIRTKANTGQLYF.